The clone carrying this T cell receptor beta chain was recorded a few times. The antigen is unknown. MiXCR, run by TCRdb on the 5' RACE reads, gives a single entry per CDR3 protein. The sample contains 1.5 million to 2 million distinct CDR3 sequences, roughly 35% of which appear only once. The sample is drawn from a study of identical twins. The germline CDR1 and CDR2 sequences are SGHRS and YFSETQ. V was pared by 1 base and J by 0 bases, with 5 bases of the junction left unmatched. This CDR3 is built from 17 residues. The study's findings and limits: For out-of-frame alpha sequences shared by twins, low generation probability was in excess.

The genes are TRBV5-1 and TRBJ2-4, with 9 bases lining up with TRBD2. Sequencing used cord blood. The sequence was collected from a newborn girl in good health. This CDR3 is CASSLSVLAGAKNIQYF. CDR3 sequence (DNA): TGCGCCAGCAGCTTGAGTGTACTAGCGGGAGCCAAAAACATTCAGTACTTC.